The subject of this entry is one TCR beta chain. J gave up 3 bases and V 3 bases, and 5 bases lay outside the gene matches. The CDR3 contains 15 residues. Germline lookup yields CDR1 SEHNR and CDR2 FQNEAQ (reference sequence). The data were taken from a study of T cell responses to AZD1222 COVID-19 vaccine. Assay: immunoSEQ multiplex PCR; the TCRdb copy retains only in-frame clones and omits some. Seen here are roughly 69,000 clones, 80% observed once, and the top ten hold over 12%. This TCR derives from an adult who received the AZD1222 COVID-19 vaccine. This chain connects TRBV7-9 to TRBJ2-3, with TRBD2 matching 8 bases. The sequenced sample was peripheral blood, obtained 28 days after the second AZD1222 dose. DNA for the CDR3: TGTGCCAGCAGCTTCCGGGGGGGCCGAACAGATACGCAGTATTTT. It codes for CASSFRGGRTDTQYF.